A single sample is the source of the 20 T cell receptor beta chains below, sequenced in a study of brain T cells in children with intractable seizures. The repertoire was sequenced with immunoSEQ multiplex PCR; TCRdb's copy has only in-frame clones and lacks some. Here the sample spans roughly 110,000 clones, 85% to 95% being singletons. The sequences come from peripheral blood, collected at surgery. The receptors shown here come from a boy under three years old with hemimegalencephaly and intractable seizures.

This clone was seen a single time. The chain uses TRBV7-9 and TRBJ2-7; D gene ambiguous. In germline, CDR1 is SEHNR, CDR2 FQNEAQ (reference sequence). V lost 1 base and J lost 6, with 7 bases in between. The CDR3 totals 12 residues. In DNA, the CDR3 is TGTGCCAGCAGCTTAGGGAGCCCCGAGCAGTACTTC. This codes for CASSLGSPEQYF.

The J gene is TRBJ2-7, the V gene TRBV4-1; 7 nucleotides agree with TRBD1. Germline loops: CDR1 MGHRA, CDR2 YSYEKL. The ends lost 2 bases at V and 0 bases at J; junction bases unmatched: 10. CDR3 length equals 17 residues. The CDR3 reads CASSQRRQGERSYEQYF. CDR3 in DNA: TGCGCCAGCAGCCAACGCCGACAGGGTGAACGCTCCTACGAGCAGTACTTC.

This chain links TRBV5-1 with TRBJ2-7; 11 bases align to TRBD2. This CDR3 region has 17 residues. Losses at the gene ends were 4 bases for V and 4 bases for J; bases not matched to a gene: 13. CDR1 is SGHRS and CDR2 is YFSETQ in the germline V gene. In DNA form, the CDR3 reads TGCGCCAGCAGCAGAACTGGGACTAGCGGACCCCTATACGAGCAGTACTTC. Its protein is CASSRTGTSGPLYEQYF.

The chain joins TRBV6-1 to TRBJ2-7, with 9 bases matching TRBD2. The germline V gene has CDR1 MNHNS and CDR2 SASEGT. The CDR3 is made up of 15 amino acids. Trimming cost V 3 bases and J 2 bases; bases outside gene matches: 5. CDR3 DNA sequence: TGTGCCAGCAGTGACCTTAGCGGGAGTGCCTACGAGCAGTACTTC. Translation gives CASSDLSGSAYEQYF.

The chain couples TRBV7-3 to TRBJ2-1, with TRBD2 matching 7 bases. Germline CDR1 SGHTA, CDR2 FQGTGA. The CDR3 covers 17 residues. V lost 1 base to trimming and J lost 7 bases; unmatched junction nucleotides: 13. For the CDR3, the DNA is TGTGCCAGCAGCTTAAGGGCGGGGGAAGAGTACACGAATGAGCAGTTCTTC. Protein product: CASSLRAGEEYTNEQFF.

CDR3 region: CASTRLVVHSYEQYF. The CDR3 DNA follows: TGTGCCAGCACCCGACTAGTCGTGCATTCCTACGAGCAGTACTTC. The chain is built from TRBV11-2 and TRBJ2-7; possible D gene TRBD2, 6 bases. This CDR3 region has 15 residues. The V gene's germline CDR1 is SGHAT and CDR2 FQNNGV. Trimming removed 7 bases from V and 1 base from J, with 17 bases in between.

This clone was seen just once. The chain employs TRBV6-5 and TRBJ1-2, with a possible D match to TRBD1 (6 bases). CDR1 and CDR2 (germline): MNHEY, SVGAGI. Trimming cost V 6 bases and J 4 bases, with 12 bases left between them. The CDR3 is 13 residues long. CDR3 in DNA: TGTGCCAGCAGCCGCGGCAGGGGCTATGGCTACACCTTC. Its translation: CASSRGRGYGYTF.

A single count supports this clone. The chain recombines TRBV25-1 with TRBJ2-2; D ambiguous. This CDR3 has 12 residues. Germline V gene lookup returns CDR1 MGHDK and CDR2 SYGVNS. The V gene lost 5 bases and the J gene lost 6 bases, with 7 bases spanning the gap. The CDR3 spells CASSPLPGELFF. The DNA of the CDR3 is TGTGCCAGCAGTCCTTTACCCGGGGAGCTGTTTTTT.

This clone has a single count. The V and J genes are TRBV27 and TRBJ2-1, with TRBD2 matching over 8 bases. The germline V gene has CDR1 MNHEY and CDR2 SMNVEV (reference sequence). CDR3 length equals 19 residues. V lost 3 bases to trimming and J lost 2 bases; unmatched junction nucleotides: 15. This CDR3 is CASSFPTGYSGRAYNEQFF. DNA of the CDR3: TGTGCCAGCAGTTTCCCTACGGGCTACTCCGGGAGGGCCTACAATGAGCAGTTCTTC.

This clone was detected once. The chain recombines TRBV7-8 with TRBJ2-1, with D possibly TRBD2 on 5 matching bases. Germline V gene lookup returns CDR1 SGHVS and CDR2 FQNEAQ. The CDR3 loop spans 16 amino acids. V lost 2 bases and J lost 2, with 13 bases in between. The CDR3 region is CASSLRLAHTYNEQFF. The CDR3 bases are TGTGCCAGCAGCTTAAGGCTAGCCCATACCTACAATGAGCAGTTCTTC.

The chain is built from TRBV28 and TRBJ1-5; no reliable D call. V was shortened by 4 bases and J by 7 bases, with 5 bases between the two germline ends. The germline V gene has CDR1 MDHEN and CDR2 SYDVKM. The CDR3 spans 11 residues. The CDR3 spells CASSSRQPQHF. DNA for the CDR3: TGTGCCAGCAGTTCCAGGCAGCCCCAGCATTTT.

Here the CDR3 DNA reads TGTGCCAGCAGCAAAGTGGACCATTACTACGAGCAGTACTTC. Protein: CASSKVDHYYEQYF. The chain recombines TRBV21-1 with TRBJ2-7. TRBV21-1 corresponds to a pseudogene. The CDR3 spans 14 residues.

V is TRBV6-5 and J is TRBJ1-4, with 7 bases fitting TRBD1. Germline V gene data show CDR1 as MNHEY and CDR2 as SVGAGI. V lost 2 bases and J lost 11; bases outside the gene matches: 8. The CDR3 totals 14 residues. As DNA, the CDR3 is TGTGCCAGCAGTTACCAGGGGGGGGGAGGGAAACTGTTTTTT. The encoded protein is CASSYQGGGGKLFF.

The rearrangement uses TRBV27 and TRBJ2-1; D not certain. This CDR3 comprises 14 residues. Trimming took 0 bases from V and 7 from J, leaving 10 bases between them. Per germline, CDR1 MNHEY and CDR2 SMNVEV (reference sequence). CDR3 in amino acids: CASSLSLVMNEQFF. CDR3 nucleotides: TGTGCCAGCAGTTTATCCCTGGTAATGAATGAGCAGTTCTTC.

The chain combines TRBV10-3 with TRBJ2-2; 16 nucleotides agree with TRBD2. The J segment lost 6 bases and the V segment lost 6 bases, leaving 4 bases of the junction unmatched. The germline V gene encodes CDR1 ENHRY and CDR2 SYGVKD. The CDR3 is 16 residues long. The CDR3 reads CAIRAGTSGRAGELFF. The CDR3 region has the DNA TGTGCCATCAGGGCCGGGACTAGCGGGAGGGCCGGGGAGCTGTTTTTT.

Comments on this clone: Other DNA sequences from this sample encode an identical CDR3 as well. The genes are TRBV28 and TRBJ2-7; D ambiguous. The germline V gene has CDR1 MDHEN and CDR2 SYDVKM. The V gene lost 3 bases and the J gene lost 4 bases, with 10 bases spanning the gap. The CDR3 is 13 amino acids. CDR3 amino acids: CASSFIGSYEQYF. CDR3 in DNA: TGTGCCAGCAGTTTTATAGGATCGTACGAGCAGTACTTC.

The chain carries TRBV15 and TRBJ1-2, with TRBD1 identical over 8 bases. This CDR3 contains 13 residues. V lost 8 bases, J lost 8 bases, and 10 bases stayed unmatched. Germline CDR1 and CDR2: LNHNV and YYDKDF (reference sequence). The CDR3 sequence is CATATDRGRGYTF. The CDR3 DNA reads as TGTGCCACCGCTACCGACAGGGGCCGAGGCTACACCTTC.

The table lists this clone with a count of one. V gene TRBV6-5 combines with J gene TRBJ2-7; possibly TRBD1 for D (6 bases). There are 15 residues in the CDR3. Trimming shortened V by 2 bases and J by 6 bases, and 17 bases separated the two germline ends. The germline gives CDR1 MNHEY, CDR2 SVGAGI. In DNA, the CDR3 is TGTGCCAGCAGTTACAGGGCAGAAGGGGGAAGCGAGCAGTACTTC. Translating gives CASSYRAEGGSEQYF.

This chain joins TRBV25-1 and TRBJ2-1, with a possible D match to TRBD2 (5 bases). Trimming took 1 base from V and 3 from J, leaving 7 bases between them. The CDR3 is 14 amino acids. Germline V gene sequence: CDR1 MGHDK, CDR2 SYGVNS. DNA of the CDR3: TGTGCCAGCAGTGAATGGAGCGGCTACAATGAGCAGTTCTTC. It codes for CASSEWSGYNEQFF. The whole variable domain, filled in from reference TRBV25-1 and TRBJ2-1, reads EADIYQTPRYLVIGTGKKITLECSQTMGHDKMYWYQQDPGMELHLIHYSYGVNSTEKGDLSSESTVSRIRTEHFPLTLESARPSHTSQYLCASSEWSGYNEQFFGPGTRLTVL.

The rearrangement joins TRBV5-6 to TRBJ2-7; D is possibly TRBD1 (5 bases). V was cut by 4 bases and J by 4 bases, with 15 bases left in between. Germline-derived CDR1 and CDR2 are SGHDT and YYEEEE. This CDR3 has 14 residues. CDR3 DNA: TGTGCCAGCAGCCTTGGGGTTCCAGGGTACGAGCAGTACTTC. It specifies CASSLGVPGYEQYF.